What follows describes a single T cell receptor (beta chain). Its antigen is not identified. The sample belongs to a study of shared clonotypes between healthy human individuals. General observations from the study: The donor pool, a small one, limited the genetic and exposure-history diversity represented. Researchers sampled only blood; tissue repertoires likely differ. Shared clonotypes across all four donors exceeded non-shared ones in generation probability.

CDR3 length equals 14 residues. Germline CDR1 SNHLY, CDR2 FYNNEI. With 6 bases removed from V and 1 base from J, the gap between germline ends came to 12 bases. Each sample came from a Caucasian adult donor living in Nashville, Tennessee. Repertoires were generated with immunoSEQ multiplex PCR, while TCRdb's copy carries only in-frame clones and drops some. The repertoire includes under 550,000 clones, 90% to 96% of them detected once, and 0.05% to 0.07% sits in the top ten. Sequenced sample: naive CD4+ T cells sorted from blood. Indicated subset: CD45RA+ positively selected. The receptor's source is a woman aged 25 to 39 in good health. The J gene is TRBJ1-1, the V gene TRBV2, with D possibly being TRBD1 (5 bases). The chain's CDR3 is CASRDTGGNTEAFF. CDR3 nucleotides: TGTGCCAGCAGAGACACAGGAGGGAACACTGAAGCTTTCTTT.